Listed below are T cell receptor beta chains from one sample, sequenced in a study of radiotherapy plus CTLA-4 blockade in lung cancer. Method: immunoSEQ multiplex PCR; TCRdb's copy keeps in-frame clones and lacks some. The table shows more than 30,000 clones, with roughly 70% occurring only once. This sample comprised peripheral blood, obtained from a patient treated with radiotherapy plus ipilimumab. Receptors originate from a human donor with non-small cell lung cancer who had stable disease on radiotherapy plus ipilimumab. Each CDR3 is given with its conserved first and last residue. D genes are given only for firm matches. Only some rows state a clone size, as once, few, many or a class for expanded clones.

TRBJ1-1 | . | TRBV7-9 | . | TGTGCCAGCAGCTTAGCGCTGGTGCCCCGGGAGGCTTTCTTT | CASSLALVPREAFF
TRBJ2-1 | TRBD2 | TRBV29-1 | . | TGCAGCGGGACTAGCGGGAGTTGGAATGAGCAGTTCTTC | CSGTSGSWNEQFF
TRBJ2-2 | TRBD2 | TRBV11-2 | . | TGTGCCAGCAGCTTATTTCCGGCGGGAGGGCGGGGCACCGGGGAGCTGTTTTTT | CASSLFPAGGRGTGELFF
TRBJ1-3 | . | TRBV7-2 | medium-sized | TGTGCCAGCAACTACAATCGTCAGGGAAACACCATATATTTT | CASNYNRQGNTIYF
TRBJ2-3 | . | TRBV5-1 | once | TGCGCCAGCAGCTTGGGCAACGCAGATACGCAGTATTTT | CASSLGNADTQYF
TRBJ2-2 | TRBD2 | TRBV6-1 | few | TGTGCCAGCAGTGAAGCGCGGGGGGTCACCGGGGAGCTGTTTTTT | CASSEARGVTGELFF
TRBJ2-5 | TRBD1 | TRBV30 | . | TGTGCCTGGAGGAAAGGGACAGGGACCCGAGAGACCCAGTACTTC | CAWRKGTGTRETQYF
TRBJ1-2 | . | TRBV7-9 | . | TGTGCCAGCAGCGTTCAGACAGCGGTCCAGGGCTACACCTTC | CASSVQTAVQGYTF
TRBJ2-1 | TRBD2 | TRBV7-6 | . | TGTGCCAGCAGCCTCACATCCGGGACTAGGGGGAATGAGCAGTTCTTC | CASSLTSGTRGNEQFF
TRBJ2-2 | . | TRBV19 | few | TGTGCCAGTAGTATACGGCAGATGAACACCGGGGAGCTGTTTTTT | CASSIRQMNTGELFF
TRBJ1-3 | TRBD1 | TRBV7-6 | . | TGTGCCAGCAGCAAGAGACAGGGAGGTTCGGGAAACACCATATATTTT | CASSKRQGGSGNTIYF
TRBJ2-2 | . | TRBV6-5 | . | TGTGCCAGCAGTTACTCGCCAGGTATTGGCACCGGGGAGCTGTTTTTT | CASSYSPGIGTGELFF
TRBJ1-1 | . | TRBV2 | . | TGTGCCAGCAGTGAAGTATTGGGGCGCACTGAAGCTTTCTTT | CASSEVLGRTEAFF
TRBJ2-7 | . | TRBV21-1 | once | TGTGCCAGCAGCCTTCCCGGGACAGGGTGGCCTAGCGGCGCCTACGAGCAGTACTTC | CASSLPGTGWPSGAYEQYF
TRBJ1-2 | . | TRBV5-5 | once | TGTGCCAGCAGCGGGGGACGCCCCCTGCTTAACTATGGCTACACCTTC | CASSGGRPLLNYGYTF
TRBJ1-2 | TRBD1 | TRBV5-6 | few | TGTGCCAGCAGCACAGGGGTTCGTAACTATGGCTACACCTTC | CASSTGVRNYGYTF
TRBJ1-5 | . | TRBV7-2 | . | TGTGCCAGCAGCTTAGCGGGAATTAATCAGCCCCAGCATTTT | CASSLAGINQPQHF
TRBJ1-1 | . | TRBV7-8 | . | TGTGCCAGCAGCTACAGGGAGGGGAACACTGAAGCTTTCTTT | CASSYREGNTEAFF
TRBJ2-7 | . | TRBV27 | . | TGTGCCAGCAGTTTAGTGAGGGCGGGAATCTACGAGCAGTACTTC | CASSLVRAGIYEQYF
TRBJ2-2 | . | TRBV9 | . | TGTGCCAGCAGCGTGAGTCAGGGCGGCACCGGGGAGCTGTTTTTT | CASSVSQGGTGELFF
TRBJ2-7 | . | TRBV15 | . | TGTGCCACCAGCAGAGGGATTAGGGACGAGCAGTACTTC | CATSRGIRDEQYF
TRBJ1-4 | TRBD1 | TRBV4-3 | . | TGCGCCAGCAGCCCCAGTCCGGACAGGAGGGAAAAACTGTTTTTT | CASSPSPDRREKLFF
TRBJ2-2 | . | TRBV13 | . | TGTGCCAGCAGCTTATTCGGGGGGAACACCGGGGAGCTGTTTTTT | CASSLFGGNTGELFF
TRBJ2-7 | TRBD1 | TRBV2 | . | TGTGCCAGCAGTGGCACAGGGGGCGCTGGGGAGCAGTACTTC | CASSGTGGAGEQYF
TRBJ2-3 | TRBD2 | TRBV19 | few | TGTGCCAGTAGTGGGGGCGGGGGGCGCACAGATACGCAGTATTTT | CASSGGGGRTDTQYF
TRBJ2-3 | . | TRBV27 | few | TGTGCCAGCAGTTCCCCAGGTCGGGGCCTGACAGATACGCAGTATTTT | CASSSPGRGLTDTQYF
TRBJ2-2 | TRBD1 | TRBV19 | . | TGTGCCAGTAGTATAATGACAGGGGCGAACACCGGGGAGCTGTTTTTT | CASSIMTGANTGELFF
TRBJ1-2 | . | TRBV2 | . | TGTGCCAGCAGTATGGAGGGCGGAGGCTACACCTTC | CASSMEGGGYTF
TRBJ2-3 | TRBD2 | TRBV9 | few | TGTGCCAGCAGCTTCCCGACTAGCGGGAGGGCCGGTGGTAGGACAGATACGCAGTATTTT | CASSFPTSGRAGGRTDTQYF
TRBJ1-3 | . | TRBV6-5 | . | TGTGCCAGCAGTTACTCAGCAGTCCATGGAAACACCATATATTTT | CASSYSAVHGNTIYF
TRBJ2-7 | . | TRBV28 | . | TGTGCCAGCAGTTTAGGGGGGACAGAGTCTTACGAGCAGTACTTC | CASSLGGTESYEQYF
TRBJ2-3 | . | TRBV7-2 | . | TGTGCCAGCAGCTTATCCGGTATTAGCACAGATACGCAGTATTTT | CASSLSGISTDTQYF